The 12 T cell receptor beta chains in this list originate from one sample, sequenced in a study of PD-L1 blockade in urothelial cancer. Time point of the sample: pretreatment peripheral blood. The data were produced by immunoSEQ multiplex PCR, yet TCRdb's version contains in-frame clones alone and is incomplete. The repertoire holds approximately 90,000 clones, with 84% as singletons. The starting material was PBMCs, obtained around atezolizumab (anti-PD-L1) treatment. The receptors come from a man in his sixties with urothelial cancer.

The gene calls are TRBV10-3 and TRBJ2-5; D not resolved. The length of the CDR3 is 14 residues. From germline, CDR1 is ENHRY and CDR2 SYGVKD. The ends were cut back, 0 bases at V and 4 bases at J, with 9 bases in the middle. The CDR3 DNA reads TGTGCCATCAGTGAGTCTAGGCTAGGAGAGACCCAGTACTTC. As protein: CAISESRLGETQYF.

V and J are TRBV5-1 and TRBJ2-1; possible D gene TRBD2, 5 bases. Between the trimmed V and J ends, which lost 0 bases and 10 bases, there was a span of 8 bases. CDR1 SGHRS and CDR2 YFSETQ come from the germline V gene. The CDR3 has 12 amino acids. CDR3 in amino acids: CASSLVGEEQFF. The CDR3, as DNA: TGCGCCAGCAGCTTGGTCGGGGAGGAGCAGTTCTTC.

This sequence joins TRBV28 and TRBJ1-3; the D gene is possibly TRBD1 (6 bases). CDR3 length: 16 residues. Trimming took 6 bases from V and 3 from J, leaving 18 bases between them. Looked up from germline, CDR1 is MDHEN and CDR2 is SYDVKM. The chain's CDR3 is CASSTLRGADGNTIYF. Written as DNA, the CDR3 is TGTGCCAGCAGCACTCTGCGGGGGGCGGATGGAAACACCATATATTTT.

The chain combines TRBV5-1 with TRBJ2-2, with 16 bases identical to TRBD2. Germline lookup yields CDR1 SGHRS and CDR2 YFSETQ. This CDR3 has 19 amino acids. Trimming cost V 4 bases and J 1 base; bases outside gene matches: 7. DNA of the CDR3: TGCGCCAGCAGCAAGGGACTAGCGGGAGGGTATATGAACACCGGGGAGCTGTTTTTT. Amino acids: CASSKGLAGGYMNTGELFF.

The chain joins TRBV6-1 to TRBJ1-2, with a weak D call TRBD1 (5 bases). Trimming left V 1 base short and J 2 bases short, with 8 bases between. Per germline, CDR1 MNHNS and CDR2 SASEGT. This CDR3 contains 14 residues. DNA of the CDR3: TGTGCCAGCAGTGAAGGTCAGGGAAACTATGGCTACACCTTC. Residues: CASSEGQGNYGYTF.

This chain connects TRBV2 to TRBJ2-1; D not certain. CDR1 and CDR2 (germline): SNHLY, FYNNEI. The V gene lost 7 bases and the J gene lost 0 bases, with 10 bases spanning the gap. There are 14 residues in the CDR3. The CDR3 region is CASIGGSSYNEQFF. The CDR3 DNA reads TGTGCCAGCATAGGCGGTAGCTCCTACAATGAGCAGTTCTTC.

The rearrangement links TRBV29-1 to TRBJ2-4, with D perhaps matching TRBD1 (5 bases). Germline assignment: CDR1 SQVTM and CDR2 ANQGSEA. CDR3 length: 16 amino acids. Between the trimmed V and J ends, which lost 7 bases and 5 bases, there was a span of 24 bases. CDR3 in amino acids: CSALLEGAVGENIQYF. As DNA, the CDR3 is TGCAGCGCCCTGTTGGAAGGGGCTGTCGGCGAAAACATTCAGTACTTC. Variable domain in full (rest from reference TRBV29-1 and TRBJ2-4): SAVISQKPSRDICQRGTSLTIQCQVDSQVTMMFWYRQQPGQSLTLIATANQGSEATYESGFVIDKFPISRPNLTFSTLTVSNMSPEDSSIYLCSALLEGAVGENIQYFGAGTRLSVL.

DNA for the CDR3: TGCGCCAGCAGCTTGGGGGACAGCGGGGGGCAGTACTTC. Its translation: CASSLGDSGGQYF. This chain uses TRBV5-1 with TRBJ2-7; D perhaps matches TRBD2 (8 bases). This CDR3 has 13 residues. V was trimmed by 0 bases and J by 9 bases, leaving 13 bases between them. The germline gives CDR1 SGHRS, CDR2 YFSETQ.

This sequence joins TRBV30 and TRBJ2-7, with TRBD1 matching over 10 bases. J was trimmed by 3 bases and V by 4 bases; bases with no gene match: 6. CDR1 and CDR2 (germline): GTSNPN, SVGIG (reference sequence). There are 14 residues in the CDR3. The DNA for the CDR3 is TGTGCCTGGAACCGTAGGACAGGGGGCTACGAGCAGTACTTC. Protein: CAWNRRTGGYEQYF.

The chain is built from TRBV5-1 and TRBJ2-5; 8 bases map to TRBD1. V lost 4 bases to trimming and J lost 5 bases; unmatched junction nucleotides: 10. This CDR3 is 15 amino acids long. The germline gives CDR1 SGHRS, CDR2 YFSETQ. In DNA, the CDR3 is TGCGCCAGCAGCCCCGGACAGGGCGGAGTTGAGACCCAGTACTTC. It specifies CASSPGQGGVETQYF.

This clone was observed a single time. V is TRBV30 and J is TRBJ2-7; 10 nucleotides align to TRBD1. Unmatched junction bases numbered 8, after V lost 3 bases and J lost 3 bases. The V gene's germline CDR1 is GTSNPN and CDR2 SVGIG (reference sequence). CDR3 length: 15 residues. The CDR3 nucleotides read TGTGCCTGGAGCGGCAGGGACAGGGGTTTCTACGAGCAGTACTTC. Translation gives CAWSGRDRGFYEQYF.

This clone appeared once. The chain combines TRBV10-3 with TRBJ2-3; D call uncertain. The CDR3 covers 13 residues. The V gene lost 7 bases and the J gene lost 2 bases, with 10 bases spanning the gap. CDR1 ENHRY and CDR2 SYGVKD come from the germline V gene. The CDR3 DNA is TGTGCCATCACAGGCTCAGTCACAGATACGCAGTATTTT. It codes for CAITGSVTDTQYF.